This T cell receptor beta chain comes out of a study of blood T cell repertoires in COVID-19. The junction had 1 base not matched to a gene; V was cut back by 2 bases and J by 2 bases. CDR1 and CDR2 (germline): SGHRS, YFSETQ. This CDR3 spans 15 amino acids. This table comes from immunoSEQ multiplex PCR, and its TCRdb copy is limited to in-frame clones, with some not included. Counted here are 120,000 or so clones, 70% to 90% occurring once; the ten biggest clones make up about 4.7%. The specimen was peripheral blood. The chain combines TRBV5-1 with TRBJ2-3, with 11 bases matching TRBD2. The TCR sequence derives from a middle-aged man with acute or convalescent COVID-19. CDR3 in DNA: TGCGCCAGCAGCTTTAGCGGGGGGGACACAGATACGCAGTATTTT. Protein product: CASSFSGGDTDTQYF. The whole variable domain, remainder taken from reference TRBV5-1 and TRBJ2-3, is KAGVTQTPRYLIKTRGQQVTLSCSPISGHRSVSWYQQTPGQGLQFLFEYFSETQRNKGNFPGRFSGRQFSNSRSEMNVSTLELGDSALYLCASSFSGGDTDTQYFGPGTRLTVL.